This T cell receptor beta chain stems from a study of shared clonotypes between healthy human individuals. Turning to the study itself: Three plates each covered CD4 naive and memory; CD8 naive two, CD8 memory one.

Clones were read by immunoSEQ multiplex PCR, and TCRdb kept only the in-frame ones, dropping some. Here the sample spans under 2,500,000 clones, 95% being singletons. A split of CD4+ cells into CD45RA+ naive and CD45RA-negative memory subsets was performed. Material: naive CD4+ T cells sorted from blood. Subset here: CD45RA+ positively selected. The receptor was isolated from a man aged 18 to 35 in good health.

CDR3 residues: CRRSQGAKRRGGIQYF. The CDR3 coding sequence is TGCAGGAGATCCCAGGGGGCGAAACGAAGAGGGGGAATTCAGTACTTC. The rearrangement joins TRBV29-1 to TRBJ2-4, with 8 bases fitting TRBD1. Per germline, CDR1 SQVTM and CDR2 ANQGSEA. The CDR3 is made up of 16 amino acids.